This T cell receptor (beta chain) emerged from a study of cytomegalovirus exposure and HLA in healthy donors (dated by TCRdb to 2015 to 2018). Looking at the study overall: According to an earlier analysis of 550 to 700 of the donors, about 179 million T cells yielded 90 million to 130 million unique TCR beta sequences and 250 to 350 Gb of sequence data. The study profiled the T cell repertoires of 500 to 800 subjects by immunosequencing and related them to cytomegalovirus serostatus. High-throughput TCR immunosequencing, statistical association of individual TCRs with disease status, and machine learning were combined to predict cytomegalovirus infection status. To study patterns of TCR occurrence, a later analysis re-analyzed previously published TCR beta repertoires from 666 donors and added high-resolution HLA genotyping. Across 398 genotyped donors of the cohort, an average of approximately 240,000 unique TCR beta nucleotide sequences per donor were sequenced, and roughly 18% of those sequences were non-productive. Roughly 300 gigabases of sequencing data and 70 million to 100 million unique TCR sequences were included in an early release covering under 650 HLA-typed donors. Roughly five DR-DQ haplotypes were handled as single units for association and clustering because linkage in the cohort was strong. The study was designed to test whether signatures of past pathogen exposure could be identified by cataloging public T cell receptors. Of the approximately 400 genotyped donors, approximately 82% fell in the genetic ancestry cluster associated with self-reported Caucasian donors. Every discovery cohort repertoire had been produced on one sequencing platform. Both class I and class II loci were covered by HLA typing, at four-digit resolution. The later analysis used no new phenotypic data to find candidate immune exposures, relying instead on TCR beta sequences and their occurrence across donors. An earlier analysis of fewer than 750 of the donors used high-throughput TCR beta sequencing to judge whether each TCR beta V gene segment behaved as functional or pseudogenic. Typing coverage differed by locus: A, B, C, DRB1 and DQB1 were typed in about 629-640 donors, DQA1 in 522, DPA1 in approximately 610, and DPB1 in just under 480. Genome-wide SNP genotypes for about 55% of the 666 donors were used in a later genetic analysis, which treated that subset as a discovery cohort. Donor age, sex, ethnicity and CMV serostatus were compiled alongside the repertoire data. In addition to the first cohort of 650 to 800 subjects, a separate validation cohort of approximately 130 different subjects was used. Paper-wide results and their limitations: Specific HLA alleles were associated with some 15,000 TCR beta sequences at a false discovery rate of 0.05 in a later analysis. Broadly in line with IMGT annotations, most TCR beta V segments showed up in productive rearrangements about 90% or about 30% of the time in an earlier analysis of roughly 590 of the donors. Because HLA typing was missing for some donors at each locus, association tests included only the typed subset. Only TCR beta chains were sequenced in this cohort, and the absence of alpha or paired-chain data limited detectable features. A further reported finding was that TCR beta sequences accurately predicted the HLA-A and HLA-B alleles for most subjects in the first cohort. In a later analysis, HLA-associated TCR beta chains were found to be more clonally expanded and to have lower generation probabilities than equally common non-associated chains. Immune exposure information for the cohort was limited to CMV serostatus. Most TCR sequences were observed very rarely across donors, whereas some public TCRs were present in many individuals. The classifier was reported to diagnose cytomegalovirus status with high specificity and sensitivity in both the original cohort and the validation cohort. In vitro tests confirmed that a few of the cytomegalovirus-associated TCR beta chains recognize cytomegalovirus antigens. When HLA alleles, especially DR and DQ, strongly co-occurred, attributing TCR associations to individual alleles was difficult. Presence/absence analyses assumed roughly uniform sequencing depth across donors, an assumption that may not hold. Compared with the 666-donor mean, donors in an Asian-associated ancestry cluster had fewer N-insertions in productive TCRs, according to a later genetic analysis. The earlier analysis of 587 of the donors excluded approximately 17 rarely observed V segments, including chromosome 9 orphons, because counts were too low. Linkage disequilibrium might explain the correlated functional status among segregating V segments, but an unknown experimental factor could not be ruled out. In the study, 150 to 200 TCR beta chains were listed as associated with cytomegalovirus. A group of highly shared sequence variants was considered likely to be a technical artifact of the sequencing pipeline. V-gene and J-gene trimming of TCR beta chains was associated with a missense DCLRE1C variant in a later genetic analysis, and the association was replicated in an independent cohort. It was suggested by the authors that the approach could potentially be generalized to other disease states and immunological phenotypes. According to a later analysis, most CMV-associated TCR beta chains appeared to be HLA-restricted, and the HLA associations seemed to be driven largely by CMV exposure. A later analysis reported that several top co-occurrence clusters appeared linked to parvovirus B19, influenza, CMV and Epstein-Barr virus. In a later analysis, TCR association rates were found to vary across HLA loci, with the most associated TCRs seen for DRB1 alleles and the fewest for HLA-C alleles.

The cohort consisted of approximately 670 healthy bone marrow donors. Cohort members were all nominally healthy when sampled, although unrecorded immune exposures were likely present. The donor tested CMV seronegative, placing the donor among the 350 or so seronegative members of the cohort. A peripheral blood sample was collected from each donor, and TCR beta sequencing was performed on peripheral blood mononuclear cells. The Qiagen DNeasy Blood Extraction Kit was used to extract genomic DNA from the blood cell samples. The method behind the library was the immunoSEQ multiplex PCR assay. For the multiplex PCR, a mixture combining 60 forward primers for TCR Vbeta segments and 13 reverse primers for TCR Jbeta segments was used. Amplification of the CDR3 region of rearranged TCR beta genes was performed with a multiplex PCR assay on genomic DNA. The Illumina HiSeq System was used to sequence the amplified TCR beta libraries as 87-base-pair reads. Regarding the original processing steps: In a later analysis, roughly 80 million unique TCR beta chains were counted across the 500 to 850 repertoires, and around 11 million of these chains were shared by at least two donors. A nearest-neighbor algorithm error-corrected the raw reads and collapsed the reads into unique sequences, merging closely related sequences to remove PCR and sequencing errors. CDR3 sequences were aligned to IMGT reference sequences to assign V, D and J gene segments. For a sequence to be retained, a match of at least six nucleotides to both a V gene segment and a J gene segment was required. A rearrangement was called productive if the CDR3 had no stop codons and remained in frame with V and J, and every other rearrangement was called non-productive. Following IMGT convention, CDR3 was defined as the stretch from the second conserved V-encoded cysteine to the conserved J-encoded phenylalanine. The earlier analysis of a few hundred of the donors excluded any sequence lacking an unambiguous match to a single V gene segment. An earlier analysis of 587 of the donors classified V segments as functional when productive rearrangements were above 56.7% and as segregating when the standard deviation between donors was above 5%. A statistical classification framework was built to diagnose cytomegalovirus status from the catalog of TCR beta chain sequences. V and J gene assignment, in a later analysis, came from comparing TCR nucleotide sequences with IMGT/GENE-DB human TR gene sequences. A later analysis assigned CDR3 sequences and most-parsimonious VDJ recombination scenarios with the TCRdist pipeline. In a later analysis, each TCR beta chain was defined by its CDR3 amino acid sequence together with its V-gene family, and reads lacking a unique V-gene family were excluded. As a way to deal with suspected cross-contamination and a sequencing artifact, a later analysis dropped hundreds of nucleotide sequences that were highly shared and had low generation probability. A later analysis calculated a clonal expansion index for each public chain from normalized within-repertoire ranks of inferred template counts. In a later analysis, generation probabilities were computed with a VDJ recombination model fitted to out-of-frame rearrangements, and the resulting probabilities were checked against IGoR. Hypergeometric tests were used in a later analysis to score TCR-TCR, TCR-HLA and TCR-CMV co-occurrence, with a repertoire-size bias correction applied to the TCR pairs. False discovery rates were estimated in a later analysis by permuting HLA or CMV assignments 20 times. In a later analysis, co-occurring TCRs were grouped using DBSCAN, and TCRdist sequence similarity was added for clustering within HLA-allele-positive subsets. For co-occurrence clustering, repertoires with fewer than 30,000 or more than 120,000 public chains were excluded, along with roughly five repertoires with anomalous nucleotide sharing. Imported from immuneACCESS, the table was reduced by TCRdb to in-frame sequences with V and J called. These copies leave out some clones; in studies compared against another copy, an unresolved V gene accounts for under half, and the cause of the remainder is not known. V and J calls and clone size are given by that table; D and trimming were obtained from the DNA. Within this sample are about 200,000 clones, with 65% to 90% of them counted one time only. The top ten hold approximately 0.31% of the sample.

With respect to this clone: Its antigen is unknown. No quality values exist for individual bases; no much larger clone is one base distant.

The source material was PBMCs. The source is a woman in her 30s in good health and CMV-seronegative.

CDR3 sequence: CASSPGQGGQPQHF. The DNA sequence is TGCGCCAGCAGCCCGGGACAGGGTGGTCAGCCCCAGCATTTT. The V gene is TRBV4-1 and the J gene is TRBJ1-5, with 9 middle bases fitting TRBD1. From its cysteine to its phenylalanine, the CDR3 spans 14 amino acids. Only CDR3 DNA remains: 42 bases, in frame from the first base. Here V drops 4 bases and J drops 6 bases, and the junction holds 4 bases not matched to any gene. Sequences MGHRA (CDR1) and YSYEKL (CDR2) are obtained from the germline V gene.